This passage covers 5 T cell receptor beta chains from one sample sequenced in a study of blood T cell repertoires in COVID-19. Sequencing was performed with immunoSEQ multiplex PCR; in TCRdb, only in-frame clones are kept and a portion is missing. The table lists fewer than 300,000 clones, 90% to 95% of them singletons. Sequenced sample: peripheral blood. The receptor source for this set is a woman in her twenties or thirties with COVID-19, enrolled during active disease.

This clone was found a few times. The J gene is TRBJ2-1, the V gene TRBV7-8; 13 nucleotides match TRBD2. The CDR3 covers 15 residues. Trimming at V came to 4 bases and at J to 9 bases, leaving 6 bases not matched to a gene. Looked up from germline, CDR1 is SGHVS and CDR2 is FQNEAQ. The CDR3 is CASSSGLAGEGEQFF. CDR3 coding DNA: TGTGCCAGCAGCTCCGGACTAGCGGGAGAGGGTGAGCAGTTCTTC.

The CDR3 region is CASSFSPETQYF. The CDR3 nucleotides are TGTGCCAGCAGTTTCTCCCCAGAGACCCAGTACTTC. V gene TRBV12-3 or TRBV12-4 combines with J gene TRBJ2-5; D is uncertain. The CDR3 has 12 amino acids. Trimming removed 3 bases at V and 4 bases at J, with 6 bases between.

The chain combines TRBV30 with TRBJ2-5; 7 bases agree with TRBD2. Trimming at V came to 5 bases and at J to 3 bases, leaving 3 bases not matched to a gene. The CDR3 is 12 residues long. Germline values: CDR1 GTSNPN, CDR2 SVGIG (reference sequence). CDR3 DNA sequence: TGTGCCTGGGGGAGGGAGAAAGAGACCCAGTACTTC. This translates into CAWGREKETQYF.

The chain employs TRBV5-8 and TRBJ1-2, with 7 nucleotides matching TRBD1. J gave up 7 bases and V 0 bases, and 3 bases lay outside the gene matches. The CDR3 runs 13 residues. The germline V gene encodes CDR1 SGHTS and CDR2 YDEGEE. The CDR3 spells CASSLEGASGYTF. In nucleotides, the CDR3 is TGTGCCAGCAGCTTGGAGGGGGCAAGTGGCTACACCTTC.

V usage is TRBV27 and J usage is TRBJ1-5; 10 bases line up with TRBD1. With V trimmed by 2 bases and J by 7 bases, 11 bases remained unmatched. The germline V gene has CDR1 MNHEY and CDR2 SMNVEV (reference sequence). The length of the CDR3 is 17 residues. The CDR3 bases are TGTGCCAGCAGTTTAAACGGACCGGGACAGGGGAACCAGCCCCAGCATTTT. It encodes CASSLNGPGQGNQPQHF.